The TCR beta chain described here comes from a study of long-term antiretroviral therapy in people with HIV. Overall study results and limits: HIV repertoires covered narrower CDR3 length ranges than controls did.

Survey-level resolution applied to immunoSEQ assay v3.0. The table came from immunoSEQ multiplex PCR; TCRdb's copy has only in-frame clones and leaves some out. The sample has roughly 40,000 clones; about 94% are singletons. On this clone itself: The antigen remains undetermined.

This CDR3 is 16 amino acids long. V lost 6 bases to trimming and J lost 5 bases, with 20 bases between them. In germline, CDR1 is LNHDA, CDR2 SQIVND (reference sequence). The source was unsorted PBMCs, collected roughly 9.4 years after starting antiretroviral therapy. This chain connects TRBV19 to TRBJ2-1, with D perhaps matching TRBD2 (6 bases). This sequence was found in a young man with HIV. The CDR3 nucleotides read TGTGCCAGTAGGGCCTCACTAGCTAGAAAAGACAATGAGCAGTTCTTC. Translated: CASRASLARKDNEQFF.